A single sample gave rise to the 32 T cell receptor beta chains below, sequenced in a study of cytomegalovirus exposure and HLA in healthy donors (dated by TCRdb to 2016 to 2017). Libraries came from the immunoSEQ multiplex PCR assay. TCRdb provides this immuneACCESS table in a form limited to in-frame rearrangements. Some clones are lacking; in checked studies, under half of them reflect an unresolved V gene, and why the rest are absent is not known. Recorded for this sample are approximately 160,000 clones; 85% to 90% of them occurred a single time. The ten largest make up 3.5% to 4.5% of the sample. The source material was PBMCs. The receptors stem from a man younger than 35 in good health and CMV-seropositive.

The J gene is TRBJ2-7, the V gene TRBV28, with TRBD2 matching 9 bases. Trimming cost V 3 bases and J 1 base; bases outside gene matches: 7. Germline-derived CDR1 and CDR2 are MDHEN and SYDVKM. The length of the CDR3 is 16 residues. CDR3 residues: CASSLALAGLSYEQYF. The CDR3 nucleotides read TGTGCCAGCAGTTTGGCCCTAGCGGGGTTGTCCTACGAGCAGTACTTC. The full variable domain, in which reference TRBV28 and TRBJ2-7 provide the parts outside the CDR3, is DVKVTQSSRYLVKRTGEKVFLECVQDMDHENMFWYRQDPGLGLRLIYFSYDVKMKEKGDIPEGYSVSREKKERFSLILESASTNQTSMYLCASSLALAGLSYEQYFGPGTRLTVT.

CDR3 bases: TGCGCCAGCAGCTCGTATAAGGGGAACTCCTACGAGCAGTACTTC. This sequence encodes CASSSYKGNSYEQYF. The chain employs TRBV4-1 and TRBJ2-7; D may be TRBD1 (5 bases). Deletions cut 5 bases from V and 0 bases from J, with 14 bases between. Per germline, CDR1 MGHRA and CDR2 YSYEKL. The length of the CDR3 is 15 residues.

The chain joins TRBV9 to TRBJ2-5; perhaps TRBD2 as D (6 bases). Germline CDR1 reads SGDLS; CDR2 reads YYNGEE. The CDR3 is 17 amino acids. Trimming removed 0 bases from V and 5 bases from J, with 20 bases in between. CDR3 sequence (DNA): TGTGCCAGCAGCGTAGTAGGCGGCGGGCAGGCGGGGGAGACCCAGTACTTC. It codes for CASSVVGGGQAGETQYF.

The chain has TRBV27 and TRBJ2-2; D is possibly TRBD1 (6 bases). CDR1 and CDR2 (germline): MNHEY, SMNVEV (reference sequence). The CDR3 runs 15 residues. Trimming cost V 7 bases and J 5 bases, with 17 bases left between them. This CDR3 reads CASTSLRGWTGELFF. CDR3 DNA sequence: TGTGCCAGCACCTCTCTCAGGGGTTGGACCGGGGAGCTGTTTTTT.

J is TRBJ2-5 and V is TRBV7-9, with 14 nucleotides matching TRBD2. After removal of 6 bases from V and 5 bases from J, the junction contained 11 bases not matched to a gene. Germline assignment: CDR1 SEHNR and CDR2 FQNEAQ (reference sequence). CDR3 length: 17 amino acids. The CDR3 loop reads CASRRTGTSGRGETQYF. For the CDR3, the DNA is TGTGCCAGCAGGAGAACCGGGACTAGCGGGAGAGGGGAGACCCAGTACTTC.

The V call is TRBV15, the J call TRBJ1-1; D ambiguous. The V end was cut by 5 bases, the J end by 0 bases, with 7 bases between. There are 13 residues in the CDR3. Germline V gene lookup returns CDR1 LNHNV and CDR2 YYDKDF (reference sequence). For the CDR3, the DNA is TGTGCCACCAGCTTAAGCCTGAACACTGAAGCTTTCTTT. As protein: CATSLSLNTEAFF. Looking up the rest from reference TRBV15 and TRBJ1-1 gives the full variable domain: DAMVIQNPRYQVTQFGKPVTLSCSQTLNHNVMYWYQQKSSQAPKLLFHYYDKDFNNEADTPDNFQSRRPNTSFCFLDIRSPGLGDTAMYLCATSLSLNTEAFFGQGTRLTVV.

The gene calls are TRBV4-1 and TRBJ2-2; maybe TRBD2 (6 bases). This CDR3 has 17 residues. Germline assignment: CDR1 MGHRA and CDR2 YSYEKL. V lost 1 base to trimming and J lost 5 bases, with 17 bases between them. CDR3 coding DNA: TGCGCCAGCAGCCAAGTCATGACCGCGGGAAGGACCGGGGAGCTGTTTTTT. The encoded protein is CASSQVMTAGRTGELFF.

V and J are TRBV19 and TRBJ1-2; D remains ambiguous. The ends were cut back, 6 bases at V and 6 bases at J, with 11 bases in the middle. Germline loops: CDR1 LNHDA, CDR2 SQIVND (reference sequence). This CDR3 is 12 amino acids long. CDR3 sequence reads: CASRGGENGYTF. The CDR3 nucleotides read TGTGCCAGTAGGGGTGGAGAGAATGGCTACACCTTC.

V gene TRBV29-1 combines with J gene TRBJ2-1, with a possible D match to TRBD1 (5 bases). The CDR3 spans 14 residues. Germline V gene lookup returns CDR1 SQVTM and CDR2 ANQGSEA. V dropped 4 bases and J dropped 2 bases, with 12 bases sitting between them. The CDR3 here is CSVGTRPPYNEQFF. In DNA form, the CDR3 reads TGCAGCGTTGGGACAAGGCCCCCCTACAATGAGCAGTTCTTC.

The genes are TRBV5-4 and TRBJ1-2, with D uncertain. Germline assignment: CDR1 SGHNT and CDR2 YYREEE (reference sequence). Trimming pared 4 bases from V and 2 bases from J, leaving 12 bases between. The CDR3 runs 14 residues. The CDR3 reads CASSREGGNYGYTF. The CDR3 DNA reads as TGTGCCAGCAGCCGGGAGGGAGGGAACTATGGCTACACCTTC.

This chain connects TRBV25-1 to TRBJ2-6; a weak D match, TRBD2 (5 bases). The germline V gene has CDR1 MGHDK and CDR2 SYGVNS. V was pared by 2 bases and J by 0 bases, with 11 bases between. The CDR3 spans 17 residues. DNA for the CDR3: TGTGCCAGCAGTGAAACCCTGGGGAGCTCTGGGGCCAACGTCCTGACTTTC. It is translated as CASSETLGSSGANVLTF.

The chain employs TRBV19 and TRBJ2-1; a possible D gene is TRBD1 (6 bases). The CDR3 is made up of 14 amino acids. The germline V gene encodes CDR1 LNHDA and CDR2 SQIVND (reference sequence). V shed 5 bases and J shed 1 base, with 9 bases lying between them. CDR3 sequence reads: CASSEGVSYNEQFF. In DNA, the CDR3 is TGTGCCAGTAGTGAGGGGGTATCCTACAATGAGCAGTTCTTC.

The V call is TRBV27, the J call TRBJ2-3; the match to TRBD2 covers 14 bases. With V trimmed by 0 bases and J by 2 bases, 7 bases remained unmatched. Germline assignment: CDR1 MNHEY and CDR2 SMNVEV (reference sequence). The CDR3 runs 19 residues. CDR3 nucleotides: TGTGCCAGCAGTTTATCAGGGACTAGCGGGAGCTTGTTCACAGATACGCAGTATTTT. Translated: CASSLSGTSGSLFTDTQYF.

V and J are TRBV19 and TRBJ2-4; no clear D. V was cut by 4 bases and J by 0 bases, with 10 bases left in between. The length of the CDR3 is 15 residues. In germline, CDR1 is LNHDA, CDR2 SQIVND (reference sequence). Here the CDR3 reads CASSRSDKAKNIQYF. The CDR3 DNA sequence: TGTGCCAGTAGTAGAAGCGATAAAGCCAAAAACATTCAGTACTTC.

The J gene is TRBJ2-5, the V gene TRBV7-9, with D possibly being TRBD2 (6 bases). The germline CDR1 and CDR2 sequences are SEHNR and FQNEAQ (reference sequence). There are 17 residues in the CDR3. Deletions cut 5 bases from V and 1 base from J, with 20 bases between. CDR3 DNA sequence: TGTGCCAGCAGCCCCGTGCTAGGGAGGCTGGCCCAAGAGACCCAGTACTTC. Translating gives CASSPVLGRLAQETQYF.

This clone has only a few counts. The genes are TRBV10-3 and TRBJ2-7; TRBD1 aligns across 7 bases. Germline V gene lookup returns CDR1 ENHRY and CDR2 SYGVKD. This CDR3 comprises 14 residues. V trimming: 3 bases; J trimming: 2 bases; junction bases outside the gene matches: 4. CDR3 sequence (DNA): TGTGCCATCAGTGAAACAGGGGCTGCCTACGAGCAGTACTTC. It codes for CAISETGAAYEQYF.

This chain joins TRBV21-1 and TRBJ2-3; the table assigns TRBD2, which was not confirmed against the DNA. TRBV21-1 is a known pseudogene. This CDR3 region has 15 residues. CDR3 nucleotides: TGTGCCAGCAGCAAAGGTGGCGGGAGCACAGATACGCAGTATTTT. It codes for CASSKGGGSTDTQYF.

This clone was seen a single time. This chain joins TRBV28 and TRBJ1-5; a possible D gene is TRBD1 (6 bases). V was clipped by 3 bases and J by 7 bases, with 16 bases between them. Germline V gene data show CDR1 as MDHEN and CDR2 as SYDVKM. The length of the CDR3 is 15 residues. CDR3 protein: CASSLRGGARQPQHF. The CDR3 DNA follows: TGTGCCAGCAGTTTGAGAGGGGGGGCAAGGCAGCCCCAGCATTTT.

CDR3 nucleotide sequence: TGTGCCAGCAGCGATTGGGGCGTACTCAATGAGCAGTTCTTC. Translating it yields CASSDWGVLNEQFF. This chain connects TRBV7-2 to TRBJ2-1; D is perhaps TRBD1 (5 bases). Between the trimmed V and J ends, which lost 5 bases and 6 bases, there was a span of 14 bases. This CDR3 spans 14 amino acids. The germline V gene has CDR1 SGHTA and CDR2 FQGNSA.

The V gene is TRBV5-1, the J gene TRBJ2-5; 10 bases are a match to TRBD1. The CDR3 covers 15 residues. Germline V lookup: CDR1 SGHRS, CDR2 YFSETQ. V lost 0 bases, J lost 5 bases, and 4 bases stayed unmatched. The CDR3 is CASSLGGQGSETQYF. The CDR3, as DNA: TGCGCCAGCAGCTTGGGGGGACAGGGGTCTGAGACCCAGTACTTC. The full variable domain, completed using reference TRBV5-1 and TRBJ2-5, is KAGVTQTPRYLIKTRGQQVTLSCSPISGHRSVSWYQQTPGQGLQFLFEYFSETQRNKGNFPGRFSGRQFSNSRSEMNVSTLELGDSALYLCASSLGGQGSETQYFGPGTRLLVL.

The chain carries TRBV28 and TRBJ1-2, with D possibly TRBD1 on 5 matching bases. This CDR3 has 12 amino acids. Germline V gene data show CDR1 as MDHEN and CDR2 as SYDVKM. Between the trimmed V and J ends, which lost 6 bases and 2 bases, there was a span of 7 bases. DNA for the CDR3: TGTGCCAGCAGGGGGGGGAACTATGGCTACACCTTC. Protein: CASRGGNYGYTF.

The chain is built from TRBV19 and TRBJ1-1; possible D gene TRBD1, 5 bases. Trimming shortened V by 4 bases and J by 4 bases, and 13 bases separated the two germline ends. Per the germline V gene, CDR1 is LNHDA and CDR2 is SQIVND (reference sequence). The CDR3 runs to 14 residues. The CDR3 nucleotides read TGTGCCAGTAGTACCGAACAGGATTTCACTGAAGCTTTCTTT. This sequence encodes CASSTEQDFTEAFF.

J is TRBJ1-2 and V is TRBV4-1, with 9 nucleotides matching TRBD1. V shed 3 bases and J 5 bases; nucleotides not matched to a gene: 10. The CDR3 has 16 residues. Germline V gene sequence: CDR1 MGHRA, CDR2 YSYEKL. The CDR3 nucleotides are TGCGCCAGCAGCCAGCCAACAGGGGGCGGAAGTTATGGCTACACCTTC. As protein: CASSQPTGGGSYGYTF.

The chain employs TRBV21-1 and TRBJ2-7; the DNA was not compared with TRBD1, the D call given in the table. TRBV21-1 represents a pseudogene. This CDR3 is built from 15 residues. This chain's CDR3 is CASSKATSWKGEQYF. The CDR3 coding sequence is TGTGCCAGCAGCAAAGCGACCAGCTGGAAGGGGGAGCAGTACTTC.

The CDR3 nucleotides are TGTGCCAGCGGCAATAGCGGAGGTTTTCACACAGATACGCAGTATTTT. It is translated as CASGNSGGFHTDTQYF. The gene calls are TRBV11-2 and TRBJ2-3, with D tentatively TRBD2 (6 bases). Deletions cut 8 bases from V and 2 bases from J, with 20 bases between. Germline CDR1 SGHAT, CDR2 FQNNGV. The CDR3 totals 16 residues.

The chain couples TRBV27 to TRBJ2-3; no clear D. Germline V gives CDR1 MNHEY, CDR2 SMNVEV (reference sequence). Trimming removed 2 bases from V and 4 bases from J, with 10 bases in between. This CDR3 comprises 14 residues. The CDR3, as DNA: TGTGCCAGCAGTTTAGCAGGATTTTCAGATACGCAGTATTTT. Amino acid sequence: CASSLAGFSDTQYF.

The V call is TRBV28, the J call TRBJ2-5, with 8 bases lining up with TRBD2. The CDR3 length is 15 residues. With V trimmed by 3 bases and J by 4 bases, 7 bases remained unmatched. The germline V gene has CDR1 MDHEN and CDR2 SYDVKM. The CDR3 nucleotides read TGTGCCAGCAGTTTTAGCGGGACGGCTTCAGAGACCCAGTACTTC. This translates into CASSFSGTASETQYF.

The chain couples TRBV28 to TRBJ2-1; TRBD2 might be the D (6 bases). The CDR3 loop spans 13 amino acids. Trimming took 4 bases from V and 8 from J, leaving 12 bases between them. The germline V gene has CDR1 MDHEN and CDR2 SYDVKM. The CDR3 reads CASSSGGADEQFF. CDR3 nucleotide sequence: TGTGCCAGCAGTTCTGGAGGGGCCGATGAGCAGTTCTTC. Full variable domain (outside the CDR3, taken from reference TRBV28 and TRBJ2-1): DVKVTQSSRYLVKRTGEKVFLECVQDMDHENMFWYRQDPGLGLRLIYFSYDVKMKEKGDIPEGYSVSREKKERFSLILESASTNQTSMYLCASSSGGADEQFFGPGTRLTVL.

The rearrangement joins TRBV7-2 to TRBJ2-3; weak D call: TRBD2 (6 bases). CDR1 and CDR2 from the germline V gene are SGHTA and FQGNSA. This CDR3 region has 14 residues. Trimming stripped 3 bases from V and 2 bases from J, with 9 bases between. The CDR3 sequence is CASSFGLPTDTQYF. The CDR3 nucleotides read TGTGCCAGCAGCTTCGGACTACCCACAGATACGCAGTATTTT.

The chain is built from TRBV19 and TRBJ1-3, with D unclear. Trimming removed 7 bases from V and 2 bases from J, with 15 bases in between. The V gene's germline CDR1 is LNHDA and CDR2 SQIVND (reference sequence). There are 15 residues in the CDR3. The CDR3 nucleotides are TGTGCCAGTACCACCGATATTACTGCTGGAAACACCATATATTTT. It is translated as CASTTDITAGNTIYF.

The CDR3 region is CASSTSTGGGTEAFF. In nucleotides, the CDR3 is TGTGCCAGTAGTACCTCCACAGGGGGTGGCACTGAAGCTTTCTTT. The chain recombines TRBV19 with TRBJ1-1, with 8 positions matching TRBD1. Trimming removed 4 bases from V and 4 bases from J; junction bases left unmatched: 8. The germline CDR1 and CDR2 sequences are LNHDA and SQIVND (reference sequence). This CDR3 region has 15 residues.

J is TRBJ2-1 and V is TRBV11-3; perhaps TRBD1 as D (6 bases). Germline V CDR1 and CDR2: SGHNT, YENEEA. V was pared by 4 bases and J by 8 bases, with 27 bases between. The length of the CDR3 is 18 residues. CDR3: CASSYKKYQGLQTDEQFF. The DNA for the CDR3 is TGTGCCAGCAGCTATAAGAAATATCAGGGGCTACAAACCGATGAGCAGTTCTTC.